This TCR beta chain derives from a study of CD8 T cells in ankylosing spondylitis. Study-wide results and limits: A TCR beta motif of roughly 8 highly homologous variants appeared characteristic of ankylosing spondylitis blood. From matched ankylosing spondylitis synovial fluid, disease-linked clones were reportedly recovered at significantly enriched levels. A CD8+ phenotype characterized the disease-linked clones, which were relatively rare in peripheral blood.

Libraries for TCR beta were made by quantitative 5'-RACE with molecular barcodes. TCRdb used MiXCR to reprocess the 5' RACE reads, holding one entry per CDR3 protein. The sample records fewer than 450,000 distinct CDR3 sequences, roughly a sixth being singletons. Looked up from germline, CDR1 is SGHTA and CDR2 is FQGNSA. V lost 1 base to trimming and J lost 5 bases, with 14 bases between them. This CDR3 contains 16 residues. There are a few counts of this clonotype. What it recognizes is unknown. The J gene is TRBJ2-2, the V gene TRBV7-2, with D perhaps TRBD2 (6 bases). Input material: blood, either unsorted or a sorted T cell fraction (not recorded which). The receptor's source is a male donor with ankylosing spondylitis. The CDR3 sequence is CASSLGFGTGTGELFF. The CDR3 bases are TGTGCCAGCAGCTTAGGGTTTGGGACTGGTACCGGGGAGCTGTTTTTT.